Listed below are T cell receptor beta chains from one sample, sequenced in a study of long-term antiretroviral therapy in people with HIV. Only in-frame clones appear in the TCRdb table, and some are missing; sequencing was by immunoSEQ multiplex PCR. The table records more than 10,000 clones, 83% of them present only once. Sequencing was performed on unsorted PBMCs, taken 3.4 years after starting antiretroviral therapy. The receptors come from a man aged 35-49 years with HIV. Each CDR3 is given with its conserved first and last residue. Each record gives: V gene, clone size, J gene, D gene, CDR3 protein, CDR3 DNA. The D gene is left open where the match is weak. Size is omitted from some rows. Given values are once, few, many or a class for expanded clones.

V: TRBV27; size: NA; J: TRBJ2-7; D: NA; CDR3: CASSRDRPYEQYF; DNA: TGTGCCAGCAGCCGGGACCGGCCCTACGAGCAGTACTTC
V: TRBV27; size: few; J: TRBJ2-2; D: NA; CDR3: CASSLGGGELFF; DNA: TGTGCCAGCAGTTTAGGCGGCGGGGAGCTGTTTTTT
V: TRBV7-3; size: NA; J: TRBJ2-7; D: NA; CDR3: CASSLDRGTYEQYF; DNA: TGTGCCAGCAGCTTAGATCGGGGGACCTACGAGCAGTACTTC
V: TRBV18; size: NA; J: TRBJ2-3; D: TRBD2; CDR3: CASSPALAGLSTDTQYF; DNA: TGTGCCAGCTCACCAGCTCTAGCGGGTCTAAGCACAGATACGCAGTATTTT
V: TRBV27; size: NA; J: TRBJ2-7; D: NA; CDR3: CASSPEAAASYEQYF; DNA: TGTGCCAGCAGCCCCGAGGCGGCGGCCTCCTACGAGCAGTACTTC
V: TRBV15; size: NA; J: TRBJ1-2; D: NA; CDR3: CATSRPVSGDYGYTF; DNA: TGTGCCACCAGCAGACCAGTTTCAGGGGACTATGGCTACACCTTC
V: TRBV5-1; size: NA; J: TRBJ2-2; D: TRBD1; CDR3: CASRHTGTGVNGELFF; DNA: TGCGCCAGCAGGCACACCGGGACAGGGGTGAACGGGGAGCTGTTTTTT
V: TRBV5-1; size: NA; J: TRBJ2-2; D: TRBD1; CDR3: CASSFRMDRGSTGELFF; DNA: TGCGCCAGCAGCTTCCGAATGGACAGGGGTAGCACCGGGGAGCTGTTTTTT
V: TRBV4-3; size: NA; J: TRBJ2-1; D: NA; CDR3: CASSQDRGGSYNEQFF; DNA: TGCGCCAGCAGCCAAGATCGAGGGGGCTCCTACAATGAGCAGTTCTTC
V: TRBV19; size: NA; J: TRBJ1-1; D: NA; CDR3: CASKIWDILNTEAFF; DNA: TGTGCCAGTAAAATCTGGGACATCTTGAACACTGAAGCTTTCTTT
V: TRBV6-1; size: NA; J: TRBJ2-7; D: NA; CDR3: CASIMMGGTIYEQYF; DNA: TGTGCCAGCATTATGATGGGCGGAACCATCTACGAGCAGTACTTC
V: TRBV6-5; size: NA; J: TRBJ2-7; D: NA; CDR3: CASSYSSSISYEQYF; DNA: TGTGCCAGCAGTTACTCGTCCAGTATCTCCTACGAGCAGTACTTC
V: TRBV30; size: NA; J: TRBJ1-2; D: NA; CDR3: CAWSEDGGGTF; DNA: TGTGCCTGGAGTGAAGACGGGGGGGGCACCTTC
V: TRBV7-3; size: few; J: TRBJ2-7; D: NA; CDR3: CASSLYSSGEQYF; DNA: TGTGCCAGCAGCTTATACAGTAGTGGCGAGCAGTACTTC
V: TRBV5-4; size: NA; J: TRBJ1-2; D: TRBD1; CDR3: CASSLLTGGEGYTF; DNA: TGTGCCAGCAGCCTTCTGACAGGGGGCGAGGGCTACACCTTC
V: TRBV2; size: NA; J: TRBJ1-5; D: TRBD1; CDR3: CASRQTGVQPQHF; DNA: TGTGCCAGCAGACAAACAGGGGTCCAGCCCCAGCATTTT
V: TRBV27; size: NA; J: TRBJ2-7; D: NA; CDR3: CASSSNSPSEQYF; DNA: TGTGCCAGCAGTTCGAATAGTCCCAGCGAGCAGTACTTC
V: TRBV6-5; size: NA; J: TRBJ2-7; D: TRBD2; CDR3: CASKVQLAGPEQYF; DNA: TGTGCCAGCAAGGTTCAGCTAGCGGGTCCCGAGCAGTACTTC
V: TRBV29-1; size: NA; J: TRBJ2-1; D: NA; CDR3: CSVGVRANEQFF; DNA: TGCAGCGTTGGGGTTAGGGCCAATGAGCAGTTCTTC
V: TRBV7-8; size: NA; J: TRBJ1-1; D: NA; CDR3: CASSFHRSYSNPNTEAFF; DNA: TGTGCCAGCAGCTTCCACAGGTCGTACAGTAACCCGAACACTGAAGCTTTCTTT
V: TRBV27; size: once; J: TRBJ2-7; D: NA; CDR3: CASQPRRGTRTYEQYF; DNA: TGTGCCAGCCAACCCAGGAGAGGGACAAGGACCTACGAGCAGTACTTC
V: TRBV7-9; size: NA; J: TRBJ2-2; D: NA; CDR3: CASSRGTGELFF; DNA: TGTGCCAGCAGCAGGGGCACCGGGGAGCTGTTTTTT
V: TRBV14; size: NA; J: TRBJ1-5; D: NA; CDR3: CASSSAAFQPQHF; DNA: TGTGCCAGCAGCTCCGCGGCGTTTCAGCCCCAGCATTTT
V: TRBV2; size: NA; J: TRBJ1-5; D: TRBD1; CDR3: CASSGQGAVQPQHF; DNA: TGTGCCAGCAGCGGACAGGGGGCGGTTCAGCCCCAGCATTTT
V: TRBV9; size: medium-sized; J: TRBJ2-1; D: NA; CDR3: CASSVRGGPSYNEQFF; DNA: TGTGCCAGCAGCGTCCGCGGGGGCCCTTCCTACAATGAGCAGTTCTTC
V: TRBV12-5; size: NA; J: TRBJ2-1; D: NA; CDR3: CASGLGGTLGTGYNEQFF; DNA: TGTGCTAGTGGTTTGGGGGGGACACTCGGGACCGGGTACAATGAGCAGTTCTTC
V: TRBV9; size: NA; J: TRBJ1-4; D: NA; CDR3: CASSIQATNEKLFF; DNA: TGTGCCAGCAGCATACAGGCAACTAATGAAAAACTGTTTTTT
V: TRBV4-3; size: NA; J: TRBJ1-4; D: TRBD1; CDR3: CASSQDQGGGEKLFF; DNA: TGCGCCAGCAGCCAAGATCAAGGGGGCGGTGAAAAACTGTTTTTT
V: TRBV4-1; size: NA; J: TRBJ2-1; D: TRBD2; CDR3: CASSQVAGTSKYNEQFF; DNA: TGCGCCAGCAGCCAGGTCGCCGGGACTAGTAAGTACAATGAGCAGTTCTTC
V: TRBV7-9; size: NA; J: TRBJ2-7; D: TRBD1; CDR3: CASRHGGTGFHEQYF; DNA: TGTGCCAGCAGACACGGGGGGACAGGGTTCCACGAGCAGTACTTC
V: TRBV27; size: NA; J: TRBJ2-7; D: NA; CDR3: CASSSWGSGEQYF; DNA: TGTGCCAGCAGTTCGTGGGGGAGTGGCGAGCAGTACTTC
V: TRBV18; size: once; J: TRBJ1-5; D: NA; CDR3: CASSEGLGNQPQHF; DNA: TGTGCCAGCTCAGAAGGGTTGGGCAATCAGCCCCAGCATTTT
V: TRBV27; size: NA; J: TRBJ2-3; D: NA; CDR3: CASSSTSEDTQYF; DNA: TGTGCCAGCAGTTCGACTAGTGAAGATACGCAGTATTTT
V: TRBV5-6; size: NA; J: TRBJ1-2; D: NA; CDR3: CASSPPGGVGYGYTF; DNA: TGTGCCAGCAGCCCACCGGGAGGGGTTGGCTATGGCTACACCTTC
V: TRBV5-4; size: NA; J: TRBJ2-3; D: NA; CDR3: CASSLAQNLNTDTQYF; DNA: TGTGCCAGCAGCTTGGCCCAAAACCTGAACACAGATACGCAGTATTTT
V: TRBV2; size: NA; J: TRBJ2-1; D: NA; CDR3: CASRVTQGPQFF; DNA: TGTGCCAGCAGGGTGACTCAGGGCCCGCAGTTCTTC
V: TRBV19; size: NA; J: TRBJ1-1; D: TRBD1; CDR3: CASSTYSGQLKNTEAFF; DNA: TGTGCCAGTAGTACCTACTCGGGACAGTTAAAGAACACTGAAGCTTTCTTT
V: TRBV19; size: NA; J: TRBJ1-1; D: TRBD1; CDR3: CASSLGQMNTEAFF; DNA: TGTGCCAGTAGCTTGGGACAGATGAACACTGAAGCTTTCTTT
V: TRBV2; size: NA; J: TRBJ2-7; D: NA; CDR3: CASSDPGHEQYF; DNA: TGTGCCAGCAGTGACCCAGGCCACGAGCAGTACTTC
V: TRBV5-8; size: once; J: TRBJ2-6; D: NA; CDR3: CASSLRQGGSGANVLTF; DNA: TGTGCCAGCAGCTTGCGGCAGGGGGGCTCTGGGGCCAACGTCCTGACTTTC
V: TRBV5-1; size: NA; J: TRBJ1-2; D: NA; CDR3: CASSFPGNYGYTF; DNA: TGCGCCAGCAGCTTTCCAGGAAACTATGGCTACACCTTC